Reported below is one TCR beta chain. Its target antigen remains unknown. The record has no base qualities; no much larger clone is one base away. This sample is drawn from a study of cytomegalovirus exposure and HLA in healthy donors (dated by TCRdb to 2015 to 2018). About the investigation overall: In an earlier analysis of roughly 590 of the donors, around 300 Gb of sequence data and 90 million to 130 million unique TCR beta sequences from 150 million to 200 million T cells were reported. Besides the first cohort of 666 subjects, a separate validation cohort made up of over 100 different subjects was used. In a later analysis, previously published TCR beta repertoires from more than 500 donors were re-analyzed and high-resolution HLA genotyping was added so that TCR occurrence patterns could be studied. Among 398 genotyped donors of the cohort, an average of approximately 240,000 unique TCR beta nucleotide sequences was sequenced per donor, of which about 18% were non-productive. The study used immunosequencing to profile the T cell repertoires of 600 to 850 subjects and linked those repertoires to cytomegalovirus serostatus. An earlier analysis of 500 to 750 of the donors applied high-throughput TCR beta sequencing to assess whether each TCR beta V gene segment acted as functional or pseudogenic. Typing coverage differed by locus: A, B, C, DRB1 and DQB1 were typed in roughly 620-630 donors, DQA1 in about 560, DPA1 in 600 to 610, and DPB1 in just under 490. The later analysis used no new phenotypic data to find candidate immune exposures, relying instead on TCR beta sequences and their occurrence across donors. Because of strong linkage in the cohort, roughly five DR-DQ haplotypes were treated as single units for association and clustering. Every repertoire in the discovery cohort had been generated on one and the same sequencing platform. Class I and class II HLA loci were covered by the typing at four-digit resolution. The study combined high-throughput TCR immunosequencing, statistical association of individual TCRs with disease status, and machine learning to predict cytomegalovirus infection status. In a later genetic analysis, genome-wide SNP genotypes for about three fifths of the roughly 670 donors were used, and that subset was treated as a discovery cohort. Of the roughly 400 genotyped donors, 65% to 90% fell in the genetic ancestry cluster associated with self-reported Caucasian donors. Alongside the repertoire data, information on donor age, sex, ethnicity and CMV serostatus was compiled. An early release covering about 600 HLA-typed donors comprised about 320 gigabases of sequencing data and tens of millions of unique TCR sequences. The aim of the study was to test whether cataloging public T cell receptors could identify signatures of past pathogen exposure. Beyond this particular receptor, the publication reports: Strong co-occurrence of HLA alleles, especially DR and DQ, made assigning TCR associations to individual alleles difficult. A later analysis associated 17,000 or so TCR beta sequences with specific HLA alleles at a false discovery rate of 0.05. The classifier was reported to diagnose cytomegalovirus status with high specificity and sensitivity in both the original cohort and the validation cohort. In a later analysis, HLA-associated TCR beta chains were found to be more clonally expanded and to have lower generation probabilities than equally common non-associated chains. Correlated functional status among segregating V segments might reflect linkage disequilibrium, but an unknown experimental factor could not be ruled out. A later genetic analysis reported fewer N-insertions in productive TCRs among donors in an Asian-associated ancestry cluster than the roughly 700-donor mean. Broadly in line with IMGT annotations, most TCR beta V segments showed up in productive rearrangements about 87% or about 30% of the time in an earlier analysis of approximately 600 of the donors. A later analysis found that TCR association rates varied across HLA loci, with DRB1 alleles showing the most associated TCRs and HLA-C alleles the fewest. V-gene and J-gene trimming of TCR beta chains was associated with a missense DCLRE1C variant in a later genetic analysis, and the association was replicated in an independent cohort. According to a later analysis, parvovirus B19, influenza, CMV and Epstein-Barr virus appeared linked to several top co-occurrence clusters. Because some donors lacked HLA typing at each locus, the association tests relied only on the typed subset. The earlier analysis of a few hundred of the donors excluded seventeen rarely observed V segments, including chromosome 9 orphons, because counts were too low. A further reported finding was that TCR beta sequences accurately predicted the HLA-A and HLA-B alleles for most subjects in the first cohort. CMV serostatus was the only immune exposure information available for the cohort. It was suggested by the authors that the approach could potentially be generalized to other disease states and immunological phenotypes. The study gave a list of more than 150 TCR beta chains associated with cytomegalovirus. A few of the identified cytomegalovirus-associated TCR beta chains were confirmed in vitro to be specific for cytomegalovirus antigens. Some IMGT-functional V segments, including TRBV6-2 and TRBV6-3, could not be distinguished by the 87-base-pair reads and were therefore excluded. A cluster of highly shared sequence variants was judged likely to be a technical artifact of the sequencing pipeline. According to a later analysis, most CMV-associated TCR beta chains appeared to be HLA-restricted, and the HLA associations seemed to be driven largely by CMV exposure. Across donors, most TCR sequences were observed very rarely, whereas some public TCRs were present in many individuals. The cohort was sequenced for TCR beta chains only, and without alpha or paired-chain data the features that could be detected were limited. The presence/absence analyses assumed that sequencing depth was roughly uniform across donors, and that assumption may not be true.

V drops 6 bases and J drops 0 bases, leaving 9 bases in between. The CDR3 covers 13 residues, taking in both the cysteine and the phenylalanine. The only DNA kept is the CDR3, 39 bases in frame from the first base. In the germline V gene, CDR1 corresponds to MDHEN and CDR2 to SYDVKM. Library preparation was by the immunoSEQ multiplex PCR assay. For the multiplex PCR, a mixture combining 60 forward primers for TCR Vbeta segments and 13 reverse primers for TCR Jbeta segments was used. The CDR3 region of rearranged TCR beta genes was amplified from genomic DNA by a multiplex PCR assay. The amplified TCR beta libraries were sequenced on the Illumina HiSeq System as 87-base-pair reads. For the original study's pipeline: A later analysis tallied 75 million to 85 million unique TCR beta chains across the 666 repertoires, and approximately 9.9 million of those chains were shared by two or more donors. A nearest-neighbor algorithm error-corrected the raw reads and collapsed the reads into unique sequences, merging closely related sequences to remove PCR and sequencing errors. V, D and J gene segments were assigned by aligning CDR3 sequences to IMGT reference sequences. For a sequence to be retained, a match of at least six nucleotides was required to both a V gene segment and a J gene segment. Rearrangements were called productive when the CDR3 lacked stop codons and stayed in frame with V and J; all others were non-productive. Following IMGT convention, CDR3 was defined as the stretch from the second conserved V-encoded cysteine up to the conserved J-encoded phenylalanine. The earlier analysis of about 590 of the donors excluded sequences that lacked an unambiguous match to a single V gene segment. An earlier analysis of about 600 of the donors called V segments functional above 56.7% productive rearrangements and segregating when the between-donor standard deviation exceeded 5%. To diagnose cytomegalovirus status from the catalog of TCR beta chain sequences, a statistical classification framework was built. V and J gene assignment, in a later analysis, came from comparing TCR nucleotide sequences with IMGT/GENE-DB human TR gene sequences. Using the TCRdist pipeline, a later analysis assigned CDR3 sequences along with most-parsimonious VDJ recombination scenarios. In a later analysis, each TCR beta chain was defined by its CDR3 amino acid sequence together with its V-gene family, and reads lacking a unique V-gene family were excluded. As a way to deal with suspected cross-contamination and a sequencing artifact, a later analysis dropped hundreds of nucleotide sequences that were highly shared and had low generation probability. A later analysis calculated a clonal expansion index for each public chain from normalized within-repertoire ranks of inferred template counts. A later analysis computed generation probabilities with a VDJ recombination model fitted to out-of-frame rearrangements, and checked the results against IGoR. Hypergeometric tests were used in a later analysis to score TCR-TCR, TCR-HLA and TCR-CMV co-occurrence, with a repertoire-size bias correction applied to the TCR pairs. In a later analysis, false discovery rates were estimated by permuting HLA or CMV assignments 20 times. In a later analysis, co-occurring TCRs were grouped using DBSCAN, with TCRdist sequence similarity added in when clustering inside HLA-allele-positive subsets. For co-occurrence clustering, repertoires with fewer than 30,000 or more than 120,000 public chains were excluded, along with roughly 5 repertoires with anomalous nucleotide sharing. TCRdb limited this immuneACCESS table to in-frame rearrangements with V and J called. A share of clones is missing; checked studies link under half to unresolved V genes, and the rest is unexplained. The D gene and trimming were derived from the DNA, and the V and J assignments and clone size from that table. The sample includes fewer than 200,000 clones, with almost 80% observed a single time. The leading ten clones occupy more than 0.75% of the sample.

In total, roughly 670 healthy bone marrow donors made up the cohort. Cohort members were all nominally healthy when sampled, although unrecorded immune exposures were likely present. The donor tested CMV seropositive and was one of the 289 seropositive cohort members. Every donor gave a peripheral blood sample, and the peripheral blood mononuclear cells from that sample were used for TCR beta sequencing. Genomic DNA was extracted from the blood cell samples with the Qiagen DNeasy Blood Extraction Kit. The sequenced sample consisted of PBMCs. Recombination connected TRBV28 to TRBJ2-7; perhaps TRBD1 is the D gene, with 5 bases matching. The sequence was obtained from a woman in her fifties or sixties in good health and CMV-seropositive. For the CDR3, the sequence is CASRLTASYEQYF. In nucleotide form, the sequence is TGTGCCAGCAGGTTGACAGCCTCCTACGAGCAGTACTTC.